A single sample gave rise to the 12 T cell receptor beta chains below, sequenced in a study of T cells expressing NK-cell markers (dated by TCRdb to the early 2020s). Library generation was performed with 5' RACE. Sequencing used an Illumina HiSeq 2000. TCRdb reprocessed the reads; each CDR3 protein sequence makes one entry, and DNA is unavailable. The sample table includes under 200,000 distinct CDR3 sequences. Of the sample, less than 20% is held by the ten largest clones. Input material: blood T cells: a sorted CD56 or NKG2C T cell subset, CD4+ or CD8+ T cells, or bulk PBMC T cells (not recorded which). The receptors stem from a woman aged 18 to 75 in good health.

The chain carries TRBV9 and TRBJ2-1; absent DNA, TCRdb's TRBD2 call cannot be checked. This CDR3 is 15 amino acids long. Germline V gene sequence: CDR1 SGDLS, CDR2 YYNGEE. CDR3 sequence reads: CASRSSGGADNEQFF.

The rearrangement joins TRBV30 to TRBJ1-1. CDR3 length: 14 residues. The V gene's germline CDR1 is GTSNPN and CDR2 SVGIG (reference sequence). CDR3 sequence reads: CAWSKGGINTEAFF.

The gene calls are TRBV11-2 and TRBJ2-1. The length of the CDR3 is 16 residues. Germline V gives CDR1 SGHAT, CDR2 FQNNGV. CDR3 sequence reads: CASSLRFSLTSHEQFF.

This CDR3 reads CASSPRSFYEQYF. The rearrangement uses TRBV3-1 and TRBJ2-7. The germline V gene has CDR1 LGHDT and CDR2 YNNKEL (reference sequence). This CDR3 comprises 13 residues.

CDR3 in amino acids: CATSRAGSRAGELFF. The rearrangement joins TRBV15 to TRBJ2-2; the TRBD1 assignment by TCRdb is unverifiable without DNA. This CDR3 comprises 15 residues. Germline V gene sequence: CDR1 LNHNV, CDR2 YYDKDF (reference sequence).

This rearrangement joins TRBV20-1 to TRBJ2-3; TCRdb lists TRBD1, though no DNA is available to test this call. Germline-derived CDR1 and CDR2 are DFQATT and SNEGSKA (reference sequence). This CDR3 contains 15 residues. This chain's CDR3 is CSASPGQGAVDTQYF.

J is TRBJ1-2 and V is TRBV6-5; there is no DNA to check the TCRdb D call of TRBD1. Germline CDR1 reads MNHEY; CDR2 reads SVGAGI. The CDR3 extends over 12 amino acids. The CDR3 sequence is CASTPDRVGYTF.

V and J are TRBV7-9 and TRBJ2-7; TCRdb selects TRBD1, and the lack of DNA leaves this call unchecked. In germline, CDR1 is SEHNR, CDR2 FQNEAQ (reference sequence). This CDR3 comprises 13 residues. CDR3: CASSKGVAYEQYF.

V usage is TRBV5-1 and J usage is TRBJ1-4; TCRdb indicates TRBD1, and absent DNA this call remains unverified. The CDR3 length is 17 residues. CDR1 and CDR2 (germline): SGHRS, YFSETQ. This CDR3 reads CASSLFGPGRGNEKLFF.

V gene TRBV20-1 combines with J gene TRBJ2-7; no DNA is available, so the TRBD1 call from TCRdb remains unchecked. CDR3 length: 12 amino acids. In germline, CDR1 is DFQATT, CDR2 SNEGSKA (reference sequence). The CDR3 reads CSARLDSYEQYF.

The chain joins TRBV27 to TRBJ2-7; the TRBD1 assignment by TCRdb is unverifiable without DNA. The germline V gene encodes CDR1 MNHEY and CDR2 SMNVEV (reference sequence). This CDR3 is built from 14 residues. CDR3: CASSLTWDSYEQYF.

The CDR3 sequence: CASSESGMGQPQHF. The rearrangement uses TRBV25-1 and TRBJ1-5. The CDR3 spans 14 residues. Germline V gene lookup returns CDR1 MGHDK and CDR2 SYGVNS. Complete variable domain (other parts from reference TRBV25-1 and TRBJ1-5): EADIYQTPRYLVIGTGKKITLECSQTMGHDKMYWYQQDPGMELHLIHYSYGVNSTEKGDLSSESTVSRIRTEHFPLTLESARPSHTSQYLCASSESGMGQPQHFGDGTRLSIL.